This T cell receptor (beta chain) was documented in a study of cytomegalovirus exposure and HLA in healthy donors (TCRdb year 2017). Turning to the overall study: An earlier analysis of 587 of the donors reported 276 Gb of sequence data and some 110 million unique TCR beta sequences obtained from about 180 million T cells. Roughly 300 gigabases of sequencing data and approximately 91 million unique TCR sequences made up an early release that covered some 640 HLA-typed donors. The genetic ancestry cluster associated with self-reported Caucasian donors included about 81% of the roughly 400 genotyped donors. The aim of the study was to test whether cataloging public T cell receptors could identify signatures of past pathogen exposure. Using immunosequencing, the study profiled T cell repertoires from some 670 subjects and related those repertoires to cytomegalovirus serostatus. Along with the approximately 650-subject first cohort, a separate validation cohort of over a hundred different subjects was used. The study combined high-throughput TCR immunosequencing, statistical association of individual TCRs with disease status, and machine learning to predict cytomegalovirus infection status. A later analysis re-analyzed previously published TCR beta repertoires from hundreds of donors and added high-resolution HLA genotyping to study TCR occurrence patterns. The later analysis used no new phenotypic data to find candidate immune exposures, relying instead on TCR beta sequences and their occurrence across donors. To decide whether each TCR beta V gene segment behaved as functional or pseudogenic, an earlier analysis of nearly 600 of the donors relied on high-throughput TCR beta sequencing. Donor age, sex, ethnicity and CMV serostatus were collected together with the repertoire data. In a later genetic analysis, genome-wide SNP genotypes for about three fifths of the roughly 670 donors were used, and that subset was treated as a discovery cohort. Every repertoire in the discovery cohort had been generated on one and the same sequencing platform. HLA typing included class I and class II loci at four-digit resolution. Typing coverage differed by locus: A, B, C, DRB1 and DQB1 were typed in roughly 620-630 donors, DQA1 in about 510, DPA1 in over 600, and DPB1 in just under 490. Roughly 5 DR-DQ haplotypes were handled as single units for association and clustering, since linkage in the cohort was strong. Among roughly 370 genotyped donors of the cohort, an average of around 240,000 unique TCR beta nucleotide sequences were sequenced per donor, about a sixth of them non-productive.

The germline V gene encodes CDR1 MNHEY and CDR2 SMNVEV (reference sequence). The CDR3 starts with the cysteine, ends with the phenylalanine, and has 14 residues. The entry retains the CDR3 DNA only, 42 bases that are in frame from base 1. Unmatched junction bases come to 4, with V trimmed by 2 bases and J by 4 bases. The cohort comprised 550 to 700 healthy bone marrow donors. All cohort members were sampled while nominally healthy, although unrecorded immune exposures were likely present. The donor was CMV seropositive and belonged to the group of 250 to 350 seropositive cohort members. Each donor provided a peripheral blood sample, and peripheral blood mononuclear cells were used for TCR beta sequencing. Genomic DNA extraction from the blood cell samples was performed with the Qiagen DNeasy Blood Extraction Kit. Summary of the overall study and its limitations: A further reported finding was that TCR beta sequences accurately predicted the HLA-A and HLA-B alleles for most subjects in the first cohort. In this cohort, only TCR beta chains were sequenced, and detectable features were limited by the absence of alpha or paired-chain data. A total of fewer than 200 TCR beta chains were listed by the study as associated with cytomegalovirus. Strong co-occurrence of HLA alleles, especially DR and DQ, made assigning TCR associations to individual alleles difficult. It was suggested by the authors that the approach could potentially be generalized to other disease states and immunological phenotypes. Because counts were too low, roughly 18 rarely observed V segments, including chromosome 9 orphons, were left out of the earlier analysis of some 600 of the donors. According to a later analysis, TCR association rates differed among HLA loci, with DRB1 alleles showing the most associated TCRs and HLA-C alleles showing the fewest. A later genetic analysis reported fewer N-insertions in productive TCRs among donors in an Asian-associated ancestry cluster than the roughly 620-donor mean. The classifier was reported to diagnose cytomegalovirus status with high specificity and sensitivity in both the original cohort and the validation cohort. While some public TCRs were present in many individuals, most TCR sequences turned up only very rarely across donors. For the cohort, immune exposure information was limited to CMV serostatus. In a later analysis, several top co-occurrence clusters were reported to appear linked to parvovirus B19, influenza, CMV and Epstein-Barr virus. Broadly in line with IMGT annotations, most TCR beta V segments showed up in productive rearrangements about 90% or about 30% of the time in an earlier analysis of several hundred of the donors. A few of the identified cytomegalovirus-associated TCR beta chains were confirmed in vitro to be specific for cytomegalovirus antigens. In a later analysis, HLA-associated TCR beta chains were found to be more clonally expanded and to have lower generation probabilities than equally common non-associated chains. The sequencing pipeline was judged likely to have produced a cluster of highly shared sequence variants as a technical artifact. Because HLA typing was unavailable for some donors at each locus, only the typed subset was used in association tests. A later genetic analysis associated a missense DCLRE1C variant with V-gene and J-gene trimming of TCR beta chains, and an independent cohort replicated the association. Linkage disequilibrium might explain the correlated functional status among segregating V segments, but an unknown experimental factor could not be ruled out. Most CMV-associated TCR beta chains appeared to be HLA-restricted in a later analysis, and the HLA associations seemed to be driven largely by CMV exposure. The presence/absence analyses assumed that sequencing depth was roughly uniform across donors, and that assumption may not be true. The 87-base-pair reads could not distinguish some IMGT-functional V segments, including TRBV6-2 and TRBV6-3, so those segments were excluded. At a false discovery rate of 0.05, a later analysis linked 15,000 to 20,000 TCR beta sequences to specific HLA alleles.

The library was made by the immunoSEQ multiplex PCR assay. A mixture of 60 forward primers for TCR Vbeta segments and 13 reverse primers for TCR Jbeta segments was used in the multiplex PCR. The CDR3 region of rearranged TCR beta genes was amplified from genomic DNA by a multiplex PCR assay. On the Illumina HiSeq System, the amplified TCR beta libraries were sequenced as 87-base-pair reads. In the paper's pipeline: Across the roughly 600 repertoires, a later analysis counted tens of millions of unique TCR beta chains, 9.5 million to 12 million of which were shared by at least two donors. Raw reads were error-corrected and collapsed into unique sequences with a nearest-neighbor algorithm that merged closely related sequences to remove PCR and sequencing errors. Alignment of CDR3 sequences to IMGT reference sequences was used to assign V, D and J gene segments. For a sequence to be retained, a match of at least six nucleotides to both a V gene segment and a J gene segment was required. A rearrangement was called productive if the CDR3 had no stop codons and remained in frame with V and J, and every other rearrangement was called non-productive. CDR3 was defined by IMGT convention, running from the second conserved V-encoded cysteine to the conserved J-encoded phenylalanine. In an earlier analysis of just under 600 of the donors, sequences lacking an unambiguous match to a single V gene segment were excluded. In an earlier analysis of approximately 560 of the donors, a V segment was called functional when productive rearrangements were above 56.7%, and segregating when the standard deviation between donors exceeded 5%. A statistical classification framework was built to diagnose cytomegalovirus status from the catalog of TCR beta chain sequences. In a later analysis, TCR nucleotide sequences were compared against IMGT/GENE-DB human TR gene sequences so that V and J genes could be assigned. Using the TCRdist pipeline, a later analysis assigned CDR3 sequences along with most-parsimonious VDJ recombination scenarios. A later analysis defined each TCR beta chain by its CDR3 amino acid sequence plus V-gene family, and excluded reads lacking a unique V-gene family. In a later analysis, around 600 highly shared, low-generation-probability nucleotide sequences were removed to address suspected cross-contamination and a sequencing artifact. In a later analysis, a clonal expansion index was calculated for each public chain from normalized within-repertoire ranks of inferred template counts. In a later analysis, generation probabilities were computed with a VDJ recombination model fitted to out-of-frame rearrangements, and the resulting probabilities were checked against IGoR. In a later analysis, TCR-TCR, TCR-HLA and TCR-CMV co-occurrence was scored with hypergeometric tests, and a repertoire-size bias correction was applied to TCR pairs. A later analysis estimated false discovery rates by permuting HLA or CMV assignments 20 times. A later analysis grouped co-occurring TCRs with DBSCAN, adding TCRdist sequence similarity when clustering within HLA-allele-positive subsets. Repertoires with fewer than 30,000 or more than 120,000 public chains, plus five repertoires with anomalous nucleotide sharing, were excluded from co-occurrence clustering. TCRdb holds this immuneACCESS table with in-frame rearrangements only. Some clones are missing; in checked studies, unresolved V genes explain under half, and the rest has no known cause. From that table come the V and J calls and clone size; the DNA was used to work out D and trimming. This sample comprises 170,000 or so clones, roughly 80% of them detected only once. The ten largest clones represent more than 5.5% of the sample.

To note about this clone: The antigen it recognizes is unknown. The input lacks base qualities; no much larger clone sits a single base away.

The sample comprised PBMCs. The TCR sequence derives from a man younger than 45 in good health and CMV-seropositive. This receptor chain uses TRBV27 and TRBJ2-7; TRBD1 fits 8 bases in the junction. The nucleotide sequence is TGTGCCAGCAGTTTAACAACAGGGGGTTACGAGCAGTACTTC. Its protein reads: CASSLTTGGYEQYF.